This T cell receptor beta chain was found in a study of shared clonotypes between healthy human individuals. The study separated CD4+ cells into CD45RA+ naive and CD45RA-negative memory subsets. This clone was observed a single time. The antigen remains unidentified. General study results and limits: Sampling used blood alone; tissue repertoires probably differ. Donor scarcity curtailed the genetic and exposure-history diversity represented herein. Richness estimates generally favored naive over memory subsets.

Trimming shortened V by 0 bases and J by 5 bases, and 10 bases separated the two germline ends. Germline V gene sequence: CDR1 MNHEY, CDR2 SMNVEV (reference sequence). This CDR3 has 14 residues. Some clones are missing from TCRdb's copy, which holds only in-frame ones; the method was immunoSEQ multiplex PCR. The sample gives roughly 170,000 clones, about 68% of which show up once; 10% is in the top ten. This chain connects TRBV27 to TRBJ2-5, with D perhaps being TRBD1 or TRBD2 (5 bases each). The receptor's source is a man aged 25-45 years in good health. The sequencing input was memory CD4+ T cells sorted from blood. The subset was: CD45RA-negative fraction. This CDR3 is CASSLSRGTETQYF. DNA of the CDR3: TGTGCCAGCAGTTTATCGAGGGGAACGGAGACCCAGTACTTC.